A single TCR beta chain is shown here with its context. Sequencing was performed with immunoSEQ multiplex PCR; in TCRdb, only in-frame clones are kept and a portion is missing. In the table there are about 140,000 clones, 79% of which are singletons. The CDR3 is 15 residues long. CDR1 is MGHRA and CDR2 is YSYEKL in the germline V gene. The V end was cut by 5 bases, the J end by 0 bases, with 11 bases between. This entry comes from a study of blood T cell repertoires in COVID-19. Across the study: Donors in the United States, Italy and Spain gave samples during acute or convalescent COVID-19. The cDNA or gDNA used as material had been derived from T cells, B-cell-depleted T cells, or PBMCs.

The origin of this receptor is a man aged 55-75 years with acute or convalescent COVID-19. The specimen sequenced was peripheral blood. This chain links TRBV4-1 with TRBJ2-4; D is ambiguous. The CDR3 region has the DNA TGCGCCAGCAGCGTGTTGGGCCTAGCCAAAAACATTCAGTACTTC. It specifies CASSVLGLAKNIQYF.